This T cell receptor (beta chain) was profiled in a study of response to subunit inactivated influenza vaccine. Regarding the study as a whole: It was the authors' suggestion that each seasonal influenza vaccination recruits few new T cells.

The CDR3 extends over 12 amino acids. V was trimmed by 2 bases and J by 4 bases, leaving 9 bases between them. The V gene's germline CDR1 is DFQATT and CDR2 SNEGSKA (reference sequence). TCRdb re-analysed the RT-PCR reads in MiXCR, keeping a single row per CDR3 protein. The sample has some 500,000 distinct CDR3 sequences; 10% to 15% are singletons. The sample holds a few counts of this clonotype. Antigen: not known. The chain is built from TRBV20-1 and TRBJ2-7; no firm D call. The specimen comprised PBMCs from blood, sampled 40 to 50 days after vaccination. The clonotype originates from a man aged 45-65 years who received an inactivated influenza vaccine. CDR3 residues: CSARRTEYEQYF. As DNA, the CDR3 is TGCAGTGCTAGAAGAACAGAGTACGAGCAGTACTTC.